Here is one TCR beta chain with its context. Its target is not known. This entry belongs to a study of early T cells in non-severe SARS-CoV-2 infection. Study information: Bulk RNA from unsorted whole blood was sequenced; chains were unpaired. Findings and limits, study-wide: Private and CD4 specificities were missed by VDJdb matching, skewed to anti-spike CD8.

The germline V gene has CDR1 SEHNR and CDR2 FQNEAQ (reference sequence). The ends were cut back, 4 bases at V and 3 bases at J, with 12 bases in the middle. The CDR3 runs to 14 residues. Unique molecular identifiers tagged individual cDNA molecules. From the 5' RACE reads, TCRdb called clonotypes with MiXCR, one entry per CDR3 protein. The top ten hold about 4% of the sample, which has 120,000 or so distinct CDR3 sequences, roughly 12% seen once. The rearrangement joins TRBV7-9 to TRBJ1-1; no firm D call. This specimen was whole blood, taken at baseline. This clonotype was sampled from an adult who was a healthcare worker with PCR-confirmed SARS-CoV-2 infection or an uninfected control (not recorded which). The CDR3 DNA sequence: TGTGCCAGCAGCTCTCTGGAGCGGGACACTGAAGCTTTCTTT. Its protein product is CASSSLERDTEAFF.